This TCR beta chain was profiled in a study of blood T cells in healthy people across ages. About this clonotype: The antigen remains unidentified.

Study results and limitations: While age rose, TCR beta diversity per million T cells dropped in a roughly linear way.

Alongside a J-beta primer mix, a sample-barcoded 5' primer served in a second PCR lasting 7 to 11 cycles. Each sample provided no less than 2.5 million CDR3-containing paired-end reads. A single record per CDR3 protein comes from TCRdb applying MiXCR to the 5' RACE reads. The repertoire holds fewer than 900,000 distinct CDR3 sequences, 49% seen once, with 25% to 35% in the top ten. CDR3 length equals 13 residues. The V segment lost 4 bases and the J segment 4 bases; nucleotides outside the gene matches: 1. CDR1 DFQATT and CDR2 SNEGSKA come from the germline V gene (reference sequence). Isolation of PBMCs gave at least 6 million cells per sample.

The rearrangement links TRBV20-1 to TRBJ2-1, with 10 positions matching TRBD2. The source is a woman aged 60 to 75 in good health. Input material: blood. As DNA, the CDR3 is TGCAGTGCTACTAGCGGGGGATACAATGAGCAGTTCTTC. Translation gives CSATSGGYNEQFF.